The 15 T cell receptor beta chains below all came from one sample that was sequenced in a study of Graves' ophthalmopathy and Graves' hyperthyroidism. Beta-chain TCR CDR3 regions were amplified from RNA transcripts. RT-PCR with HTBI primers came first, then second-round multiplex PCR. TCRdb called the multiplex PCR reads again in MiXCR, with one record for every CDR3 protein. The profile shows more than 45,000 distinct CDR3 sequences, roughly 52% of them singletons. Sample: peripheral blood. These receptors originate from an adult man with Graves' ophthalmopathy.

V usage is TRBV2 and J usage is TRBJ2-7, with TRBD2 matching over 12 bases. The junction had 0 bases not matched to a gene; V was cut back by 6 bases and J by 6 bases. The CDR3 runs to 12 residues. CDR1 and CDR2 from the germline V gene are SNHLY and FYNNEI. The CDR3 DNA follows: TGTGCCAGCAGACTAGCGGGGGGCGAGCAGTACTTC. This codes for CASRLAGGEQYF.

This clonotype was recorded at least ten times. The rearrangement uses TRBV7-3 and TRBJ2-3; 7 bases map to TRBD1. The CDR3 is 14 residues long. Germline V gene data show CDR1 as SGHTA and CDR2 as FQGTGA. Trimming at V came to 4 bases and at J to 1 base, leaving 2 bases not matched to a gene. The CDR3: CASSSGTGTDTQYF. The CDR3 nucleotides are TGTGCCAGCAGCTCAGGGACAGGCACAGATACGCAGTATTTT.

The chain couples TRBV2 to TRBJ1-3; D is possibly TRBD1 (5 bases). Trimming cost V 5 bases and J 0 bases, with 11 bases left between them. The CDR3 has 15 amino acids. CDR1 is SNHLY and CDR2 is FYNNEI in the germline V gene. CDR3 residues: CASSPGTSSGNTIYF. CDR3 DNA sequence: TGTGCCAGCAGTCCTGGGACTAGCTCTGGAAACACCATATATTTT.

This clonotype showed up just once. The rearrangement joins TRBV7-9 to TRBJ2-2; D remains unclear. Germline V lookup: CDR1 SEHNR, CDR2 FQNEAQ (reference sequence). V was pared by 2 bases and J by 4 bases, with 8 bases between. This CDR3 region has 14 residues. The CDR3, as DNA: TGTGCCAGCAGCTTATATGAGAGCACCGGGGAGCTGTTTTTT. It yields the protein CASSLYESTGELFF.

J is TRBJ2-7 and V is TRBV6-6; a weak D match, TRBD1 (5 bases). The V end lost 0 bases, the J end lost 3 bases, and 9 bases lay between the germline ends. Per the germline V gene, CDR1 is MNHNY and CDR2 is SVGAGI (reference sequence). This CDR3 is built from 14 residues. For the CDR3, the DNA is TGTGCCAGCAGTTACTCGGGCGGACACTACGAGCAGTACTTC. Translation gives CASSYSGGHYEQYF.

This clonotype has a count of ten or more. The chain uses TRBV6-6 and TRBJ1-5; D uncertain. V was cut by 0 bases and J by 1 base, with 10 bases left in between. Germline CDR1 MNHNY, CDR2 SVGAGI (reference sequence). The CDR3 covers 16 residues. CDR3 in amino acids: CASSYSMEGSNQPQHF. The DNA for the CDR3 is TGTGCCAGCAGTTACTCTATGGAGGGCAGCAATCAGCCCCAGCATTTT.

This clonotype ranks as medium-sized. The rearrangement joins TRBV20-1 to TRBJ2-1; D is perhaps TRBD2 (5 bases). Trimming shortened V by 7 bases and J by 3 bases, and 13 bases separated the two germline ends. CDR3 length: 13 residues. Germline V CDR1 and CDR2: DFQATT, SNEGSKA (reference sequence). CDR3 in DNA: TGCAGTGTTTGCCGGGAATTCTACAATGAGCAGTTCTTC. Translation: CSVCREFYNEQFF.

This clonotype was counted between two and nine times. This chain uses TRBV24-1 with TRBJ1-2; 9 bases are a match to TRBD1. This CDR3 has 14 amino acids. The germline V gene has CDR1 KGHDR and CDR2 SFDVKD. The J segment lost 5 bases and the V segment lost 4 bases, leaving 4 bases of the junction unmatched. The CDR3 bases are TGTGCCACCAGTGACCCGGGACAGGGTTATGGCTACACCTTC. Its translation is CATSDPGQGYGYTF.

This clonotype came up many times. The CDR3 loop is CSARRGAGGNQPQHF. CDR3 coding DNA: TGCAGTGCTAGGCGGGGGGCTGGGGGCAATCAGCCCCAGCATTTT. The J gene is TRBJ1-5, the V gene TRBV20-1; D possibly corresponds to TRBD1 (6 bases). The V end lost 3 bases, the J end lost 2 bases, and 14 bases lay between the germline ends. The germline gives CDR1 DFQATT, CDR2 SNEGSKA (reference sequence). The CDR3 is 15 residues long.

The V gene is TRBV7-9, the J gene TRBJ2-7, with no clear D. Germline loops: CDR1 SEHNR, CDR2 FQNEAQ (reference sequence). The V and J ends lost 5 bases and 6 bases respectively, with 20 bases between them. This CDR3 region has 15 residues. The CDR3: CASSPVLDGTCEQYV. DNA of the CDR3: TGTGCCAGCAGCCCCGTTTTGGACGGAACCTGCGAGCAGTACGTC.

The gene calls are TRBV5-6 and TRBJ2-7; tentative D call: TRBD1 (6 bases). V was pared by 4 bases and J by 2 bases, with 16 bases between. The length of the CDR3 is 15 residues. Looked up from germline, CDR1 is SGHDT and CDR2 is YYEEEE. The CDR3 bases are TGTGCCAGCAGCCCTAGAGGGGGATACACCTACGAGCAGTACTTC. Translating gives CASSPRGGYTYEQYF.

This clonotype has a count of ten or more. The chain couples TRBV11-2 to TRBJ1-1; a possible D gene is TRBD1 (5 bases). CDR1 and CDR2 (germline): SGHAT, FQNNGV. The V and J ends lost 8 bases and 6 bases respectively, with 31 bases between them. The CDR3 totals 18 residues. In DNA form, the CDR3 reads TGTGCCAGCTCCCTCGGATACAGTGGGGCAGGGCTAAAGGCTGAAGCTTTCTTT. Protein sequence: CASSLGYSGAGLKAEAFF.

The chain employs TRBV9 and TRBJ1-1; the D is unclear. The CDR3 totals 13 residues. Germline CDR1 reads SGDLS; CDR2 reads YYNGEE. Between the trimmed V and J ends, which lost 2 bases and 0 bases, there was a span of 5 bases. The CDR3 sequence: CASSVALNTEAFF. In DNA, the CDR3 is TGTGCCAGCAGCGTGGCTTTGAACACTGAAGCTTTCTTT.

The CDR3 DNA follows: TGTGCCAGCCCCCGGGAGACGCAGTATTTT. Translating gives CASPRETQYF. This chain uses TRBV2 with TRBJ2-3; a possible D gene is TRBD2 (6 bases). V was clipped by 8 bases and J by 9 bases, with 9 bases between them. The length of the CDR3 is 10 residues. Per germline, CDR1 SNHLY and CDR2 FYNNEI.

In DNA, the CDR3 is TGTGCCAGCAGCACGACTTGGGAGTCACCCCTCCACTTT. Encoded protein: CASSTTWESPLHF. The gene calls are TRBV2 and TRBJ1-6; D is ambiguous. The V and J ends lost 6 bases and 10 bases respectively, with 13 bases between them. Germline CDR1 reads SNHLY; CDR2 reads FYNNEI. This CDR3 is 13 amino acids long.